This section outlines one TCR beta chain sequence together with its context. The entry originates in a study of T cell responses to AZD1222 COVID-19 vaccine. J was trimmed by 3 bases and V by 4 bases; bases with no gene match: 13. The germline V gene has CDR1 SQVTM and CDR2 ANQGSEA. The CDR3 spans 18 residues. Generated by immunoSEQ multiplex PCR, the TCRdb table keeps only in-frame clones and is missing some. The sample holds roughly 140,000 clones; 90% are singletons and the top ten take roughly 3.2%. Sequencing was performed on peripheral blood, taken 28 days after the second AZD1222 dose. The chain is built from TRBV29-1 and TRBJ2-1; 12 bases align to TRBD2. This receptor was identified in an adult who received the AZD1222 COVID-19 vaccine. CDR3 coding DNA: TGCAGCGTTGTCGGGCTAGCGGGAGGGGGGAACCGCTACAATGAGCAGTTCTTC. As protein: CSVVGLAGGGNRYNEQFF.